This TCR beta chain emerged from a study of CD8+CD57+ T cells in acquired aplastic anemia. Overall study results and limits: Patients and controls shared about 27 CD8+ CDR3 sequences.

J gave up 11 bases and V 3 bases, and 8 bases lay outside the gene matches. This CDR3 contains 14 residues. CDR1 and CDR2 (germline): DFQATT, SNEGSKA (reference sequence). Sequencing was done on patients that had shown CD8+CD57+ cell expansion by flow cytometry. TCR beta VDJ combinations and CDR3 sequences were profiled from genomic DNA. TCRdb analysed the reads with MiXCR anew, one entry per CDR3 protein. This sample has 300,000 or so distinct CDR3 sequences, with under 60% found just once. For this clonotype: No antigen is known for it.

The V and J genes are TRBV20-1 and TRBJ2-3; TRBD2 agrees at 13 bases. The sequenced material came from sorted CD4+, CD8+, or CD8+CD57+ T cells (not recorded which) from PBMCs. The sequence was obtained from a human donor with aplastic anemia. The CDR3 DNA is TGCAGTGCTAGCCGGACTAGCGGGGGCCACGAGCAGTATTTT. It codes for CSASRTSGGHEQYF.